The 18 T cell receptor beta chains below come from one sample, sequenced in a study of cytomegalovirus exposure and HLA in healthy donors. This table comes from immunoSEQ multiplex PCR, and its TCRdb copy is limited to in-frame clones, with some not included. This sample has 90,000 to 130,000 clones; approximately 96% occur once, and the top ten carry approximately 0.67%. Sequencing used PBMCs. These receptor sequences come from a woman aged 18-35 years in good health and CMV-seronegative.

The rearrangement joins TRBV7-3 to TRBJ2-1; TRBD2 aligns across 9 bases. The CDR3 contains 15 residues. Trimming cost V 5 bases and J 10 bases; bases outside gene matches: 12. In germline, CDR1 is SGHTA, CDR2 FQGTGA. Here the CDR3 DNA reads TGTGCCAGCAGCCCTGGTGGCGGGGGGGCCCGAGAGCAGTTCTTC. Encoded protein: CASSPGGGGAREQFF.

The CDR3 DNA sequence: TGTGCCAGTAGTATTTTCGGGACAGGGGATGAAAAACTGTTTTTT. Protein product: CASSIFGTGDEKLFF. V gene TRBV19 combines with J gene TRBJ1-4, with 10 bases that match TRBD1. Germline CDR1 is LNHDA and CDR2 is SQIVND (reference sequence). J lost 6 bases, V lost 3 bases, and 4 bases had no gene match. This CDR3 spans 15 amino acids.

This chain joins TRBV5-5 and TRBJ1-2, with 9 bases that match TRBD1. Trimming at V came to 3 bases and at J to 4 bases, leaving 7 bases not matched to a gene. The CDR3 runs to 15 residues. Germline lookup yields CDR1 SGHKS and CDR2 YYEKEE (reference sequence). The CDR3 here is CASSSGQGVAYGYTF. CDR3 nucleotide sequence: TGTGCCAGCAGCTCGGGACAGGGAGTAGCCTATGGCTACACCTTC.

In this sample, this clone turned up once. The genes are TRBV7-9 and TRBJ2-3, with D possibly matching TRBD2 (5 bases). This CDR3 region has 16 residues. V lost 8 bases and J 6 bases, leaving 24 bases between the germline ends. Germline V gene sequence: CDR1 SEHNR, CDR2 FQNEAQ (reference sequence). The CDR3 is CASVGSLGMSMDTQYF. DNA for the CDR3: TGTGCCAGCGTCGGCTCACTAGGAATGAGTATGGATACGCAGTATTTT.

V is TRBV6-1 and J is TRBJ1-1, with a weak D call TRBD1 (5 bases). The CDR3 has 14 amino acids. CDR1 MNHNS and CDR2 SASEGT come from the germline V gene. Trimming cost V 6 bases and J 0 bases, with 11 bases left between them. CDR3: CASSRQRLNTEAFF. DNA of the CDR3: TGTGCCAGCAGCCGACAGAGATTGAACACTGAAGCTTTCTTT.

V gene TRBV29-1 combines with J gene TRBJ2-3; a possible D gene is TRBD2 (5 bases). The CDR3 extends over 14 amino acids. From germline, CDR1 is SQVTM and CDR2 ANQGSEA. The V and J ends lost 2 bases and 5 bases respectively, with 14 bases between them. For the CDR3, the DNA is TGCAGCGTTGAAAAGATCCAGGCGGGAGATACGCAGTATTTT. This sequence encodes CSVEKIQAGDTQYF.

CDR3 coding DNA: TGTGCCAGTCGCAGGGTCCAATTTCAGACAGATACGCAGTATTTT. Translating it yields CASRRVQFQTDTQYF. The rearrangement links TRBV19 to TRBJ2-3; weak D call: TRBD1 (5 bases). CDR1 LNHDA and CDR2 SQIVND come from the germline V gene (reference sequence). Trimming pared 8 bases from V and 3 bases from J, leaving 18 bases between. The CDR3 consists of 15 residues. Full variable domain (outside the CDR3, taken from reference TRBV19 and TRBJ2-3): DGGITQSPKYLFRKEGQNVTLSCEQNLNHDAMYWYRQDPGQGLRLIYYSQIVNDFQKGDIAEGYSVSREKKESFPLTVTSAQKNPTAFYLCASRRVQFQTDTQYFGPGTRLTVL.

This chain joins TRBV7-8 and TRBJ2-3, with D possibly TRBD1 on 6 matching bases. V shed 2 bases and J shed 6 bases, with 9 bases lying between them. Germline assignment: CDR1 SGHVS and CDR2 FQNEAQ. This CDR3 has 13 residues. The CDR3 loop reads CASSLSTGDTQYF. As DNA, the CDR3 is TGTGCCAGCAGCTTATCAACAGGGGATACGCAGTATTTT.

CDR3 amino acids: CASSQQGVRQPQHF. DNA of the CDR3: TGTGCCAGTAGCCAACAGGGGGTGAGGCAGCCCCAGCATTTT. This sequence joins TRBV19 and TRBJ1-5; 8 nucleotides agree with TRBD1. The CDR3 sequence is 14 residues long. V lost 6 bases, J lost 7 bases, and 8 bases stayed unmatched. Per germline, CDR1 LNHDA and CDR2 SQIVND (reference sequence).

Comments on this clone: One end of the junction is discordant with germline, which a read error may explain. This rearrangement joins TRBV28 to TRBJ1-1, with D possibly being TRBD1 (6 bases). The CDR3 is 12 amino acids. CDR1 MDHEN and CDR2 SYDVKM come from the germline V gene. Here the CDR3 DNA reads TGTGCCAGCAGTCGGGGGGCAGGTCTGACCGCTTTT. Translated, it gives CASSRGAGLTAF.

The genes are TRBV7-9 and TRBJ1-6, with 8 bases fitting TRBD1. Germline V gives CDR1 SEHNR, CDR2 FQNEAQ (reference sequence). The trim removed 5 bases at V and 7 bases at J, leaving 4 bases unmatched. This CDR3 comprises 14 residues. The CDR3 loop is CASSRTGGNSPLHF. In DNA, the CDR3 is TGTGCCAGCAGCCGAACAGGGGGGAATTCACCCCTCCACTTT.

This rearrangement joins TRBV11-2 to TRBJ2-3, with 11 bases fitting TRBD2. Germline CDR1 and CDR2: SGHAT and FQNNGV. The CDR3 totals 16 residues. Germline trimming cut 3 bases from V and 4 bases from J; bases unmatched to any gene: 6. In DNA form, the CDR3 reads TGTGCCAGCAGCTTGCCCCAGGGACTAGCGGCAGATACGCAGTATTTT. Amino acids: CASSLPQGLAADTQYF. Filled out from reference TRBV11-2 and TRBJ2-3, the complete variable domain reads EAGVAQSPRYKIIEKRQSVAFWCNPISGHATLYWYQQILGQGPKLLIQFQNNGVVDDSQLPKDRFSAERLKGVDSTLKIQPAKLEDSAVYLCASSLPQGLAADTQYFGPGTRLTVL.

This chain connects TRBV25-1 to TRBJ2-2; D might be TRBD2 (6 bases). The CDR3 sequence is 12 residues long. V was cut by 6 bases and J by 7 bases, with 9 bases left in between. The germline V gene encodes CDR1 MGHDK and CDR2 SYGVNS. The CDR3 DNA sequence: TGTGCCAGCAGGCGGAGGGTCGGGGAGCTGTTTTTT. Its protein is CASRRRVGELFF.

This clone was seen a few times. The rearrangement links TRBV29-1 to TRBJ2-5, with D possibly being TRBD2 (6 bases). This CDR3 comprises 10 residues. CDR1 and CDR2 from the germline V gene are SQVTM and ANQGSEA. Trimming shortened V by 5 bases and J by 7 bases, and 8 bases separated the two germline ends. The CDR3 is CSVQGGTQYF. The DNA for the CDR3 is TGCAGCGTTCAGGGAGGGACCCAGTACTTC. The whole variable domain, remainder taken from reference TRBV29-1 and TRBJ2-5, is SAVISQKPSRDICQRGTSLTIQCQVDSQVTMMFWYRQQPGQSLTLIATANQGSEATYESGFVIDKFPISRPNLTFSTLTVSNMSPEDSSIYLCSVQGGTQYFGPGTRLLVL.

The chain uses TRBV6-6 and TRBJ1-1; D unclear. Per germline, CDR1 MNHNY and CDR2 SVGAGI (reference sequence). This CDR3 is built from 15 residues. Trimming cost V 0 bases and J 6 bases, with 14 bases left between them. CDR3 protein: CASSYSGSGIPEAFF. The CDR3 DNA reads TGTGCCAGCAGTTACTCCGGGTCGGGTATCCCTGAAGCTTTCTTT.

V is TRBV28 and J is TRBJ2-7; D unclear. The CDR3 spans 14 residues. Germline V gives CDR1 MDHEN, CDR2 SYDVKM. V lost 2 bases and J 3 bases, leaving 11 bases between the germline ends. The CDR3 spells CASSLAPMVYEQYF. CDR3 nucleotides: TGTGCCAGCAGTTTAGCTCCTATGGTCTACGAGCAGTACTTC.

This clone was seen once. The rearrangement joins TRBV7-2 to TRBJ2-7; D remains ambiguous. CDR3 length: 15 amino acids. The V and J ends lost 1 base and 2 bases respectively, with 12 bases between them. Germline V gene lookup returns CDR1 SGHTA and CDR2 FQGNSA. CDR3 sequence (DNA): TGTGCCAGCAGCTTAGGTGGTATGGCAGCCTACGAGCAGTACTTC. Amino acid sequence: CASSLGGMAAYEQYF.

The chain couples TRBV5-8 to TRBJ2-1, with 9 bases that match TRBD2. The germline V gene encodes CDR1 SGHTS and CDR2 YDEGEE. CDR3 length: 13 residues. The V segment lost 4 bases and the J segment 8 bases; nucleotides outside the gene matches: 4. CDR3 sequence: CASSQQRGDEQFF. The CDR3 DNA follows: TGTGCCAGCAGCCAGCAGCGGGGGGATGAGCAGTTCTTC.